The clone carrying this T cell receptor beta chain was picked up one time. Its antigen is as yet unknown. The data belong to a study of cytomegalovirus exposure and HLA in healthy donors. Study-wide background: The 90 to 150 validation repertoires were produced on the same platform as the roughly 720 repertoires of the first cohort. This was reported in a later analysis. Study observations and caveats: Cytomegalovirus-associated status was assigned to approximately 160 TCR beta chains. Confirmation in vitro established that a few CMV-associated chains were specific for CMV antigens. Subsequent analysis found a tendency for first-cohort TCR clusters to co-occur within the 120 or so validation repertoires.

Assay used: immunoSEQ multiplex PCR; TCRdb lists only in-frame clones, some missing. The sample yields around 220,000 clones, 85% to 90% seen once. Germline trimming cut 4 bases from V and 0 bases from J; bases unmatched to any gene: 0. Germline values: CDR1 MDHEN, CDR2 SYDVKM. This CDR3 has 14 residues. The rearrangement links TRBV28 to TRBJ2-1; 7 positions agree with TRBD2. The receptor comes from a woman younger than 30 in good health and CMV-seronegative. The sequenced sample was PBMCs. CDR3 sequence: CASSWGGSYNEQFF. The CDR3 DNA reads as TGTGCCAGCAGTTGGGGGGGCTCCTACAATGAGCAGTTCTTC.